A selection of T cell receptor beta chains follows, all from one sample in a study of T cell repertoires in cytomegalovirus infection. TCRdb reprocessed the reads via MiXCR and lists one record per CDR3 protein. The sample has 150,000 to 200,000 distinct CDR3 sequences; 13% to 15% are singletons. Material: PBMCs. These receptors originate from a human donor in good health (CMV status not recorded). Some clones in this sample may be carry-over from other donors' samples. Each CDR3 is given with its conserved first and last residue. Fields, in order: J gene, V gene, clone size, D gene, CDR3 DNA, CDR3 protein. A D gene is named only where the DNA matches it firmly. Only some rows state a clone size, as once, few, many or a class for expanded clones.

TRBJ1-1	TRBV7-9	many	TRBD1	TGTGCCAGCAGCTCACCGGGACAGGGGACCACTGAAGCTTTCTTT	CASSSPGQGTTEAFF
TRBJ2-2	TRBV19	NA	TRBD2	TGTGCCACCACATTCGGGGGGACGAACACCGGGGAGCTGTTTTTT	CATTFGGTNTGELFF
TRBJ1-2	TRBV7-3	NA	TRBD1	TGTGCCAGCAGCTTGCGAGACAGGGCTGGCTACACCTTC	CASSLRDRAGYTF
TRBJ2-3	TRBV12-5	NA	NA	TGTGCTAGTGGTTTGCAGGGGCGAGGAGATACGCAGTATTTT	CASGLQGRGDTQYF
TRBJ2-5	TRBV24-1	once	NA	TGTGCCACCAGTGACCGAACCGGGACTCAAGTGACCCAGTACTTC	CATSDRTGTQVTQYF
TRBJ2-5	TRBV7-2	many	NA	TGTGCCAGCAGCCTATTGCGGGAGACCCAGTACTTC	CASSLLRETQYF
TRBJ2-5	TRBV7-7	many	NA	TGTGCTAGCAGCTTAGTGGGGGAGCAGCAAGAGACCCAGTACTTC	CASSLVGEQQETQYF
TRBJ2-1	TRBV7-2	many	NA	TGTGCCAGCAGCTTAGTACGCAATGAGCAGTTCTTC	CASSLVRNEQFF
TRBJ1-5	TRBV6-2/TRBV6-3	many	NA	TGTGCCAGCAGTCGGAGTGGGAGCAATCAGCCCCAGCATTTT	CASSRSGSNQPQHF
TRBJ2-7	TRBV11-2	many	NA	TGTGCCAGCAGCCCAAGACGCACCTCTATGGACGAGCAGTACTTC	CASSPRRTSMDEQYF
TRBJ2-1	TRBV14	NA	NA	TGTGCCAGCAGCCAAGAGCGGGGGCTTAATGAGCAGTTCTTC	CASSQERGLNEQFF
TRBJ1-1	TRBV6-6	many	TRBD1	TGTGCCAGCAGCGACAGGGGGGGAGGGGCTGAAGCTTTCTTT	CASSDRGGGAEAFF
TRBJ1-5	TRBV2	NA	TRBD1	TGTGCCAGCAGTCTCGGGACAGGGGCAAATCAGCCCCAGCATTTT	CASSLGTGANQPQHF
TRBJ2-5	TRBV9	few	NA	TGTGCCAGCAGCGAGCCCACCAAGACCCAGTACTTC	CASSEPTKTQYF
TRBJ2-5	TRBV28	few	NA	TGTGCCAGCAGTTTGGGGGGCAGAGGGCCAGAGACCCAGTACTTC	CASSLGGRGPETQYF
TRBJ2-1	TRBV12-3/TRBV12-4	many	TRBD1	TGTGCCAGCAGTTTTCGGGACAGAAATGGTGAGCAGTTCTTC	CASSFRDRNGEQFF
TRBJ2-1	TRBV19	many	NA	TGTGCCAGTAGAATAGACCAGGGCTCCTACAATGAGCAGTTCTTC	CASRIDQGSYNEQFF
TRBJ2-7	TRBV4-1	many	NA	TGCGCCAGCAGCCAAGAAGGACTGAGCTACGAGCAGTACTTC	CASSQEGLSYEQYF
TRBJ2-6	TRBV5-1	few	NA	TGCGCCAGCAGCTTCTCGGGGGCGAGAGGAACTGGGGCCAACGTCCTGACTTTC	CASSFSGARGTGANVLTF
TRBJ2-1	TRBV7-2	many	NA	TGTGCCAGCAGCTTAGAGGGACTGTCACTCTCCTACAATGAGCAGTTCTTC	CASSLEGLSLSYNEQFF
TRBJ2-1	TRBV6-5	many	NA	TGTGCCAGCAGTTACTCGACTAGCTCCTACAATGAGCAGTTCTTC	CASSYSTSSYNEQFF
TRBJ1-1	TRBV25-1	NA	NA	TGTGCCAGCAGTGAGTATGCAGGCACTGAAGCTTTCTTT	CASSEYAGTEAFF
TRBJ2-2	TRBV7-8	many	TRBD2	TGTGCCAGCAGTCTGACTAGCGGGACGAACACCGGGGAGCTGTTTTTT	CASSLTSGTNTGELFF
TRBJ2-1	TRBV7-8	many	TRBD2	TGTGCCAGCAGCTTAATGGCTAGCGGGGGGGCGGTCGTCTACAATGAGCAGTTCTTC	CASSLMASGGAVVYNEQFF
TRBJ2-3	TRBV7-2	many	TRBD1	TGTGCCAGCAGCCTCCGGGACAGGACCGTTGAGCAGTATTTT	CASSLRDRTVEQYF
TRBJ1-1	TRBV12-3/TRBV12-4	many	NA	TGTGCCAGCAGTCCTGACTTAAGGACTGAAGCTTTCTTT	CASSPDLRTEAFF
TRBJ2-7	TRBV28	NA	NA	TGTGCCAGCAGTTCGGGACCCCCCGAGCAGTACTTC	CASSSGPPEQYF
TRBJ2-1	TRBV4-2	many	TRBD1	TGTGCCAGCAGCCAGGACCGACAGGGACCCTACAATGAGCAGTTCTTC	CASSQDRQGPYNEQFF
TRBJ1-2	TRBV14	many	NA	TGTGCCAGCAGCCCGTTACAGCCCCTTACTAACTATGGCTACACCTTC	CASSPLQPLTNYGYTF
TRBJ2-7	TRBV28	many	NA	TGTGCCAGCAGTTTTGGGTTCGGCGGCTACGAGCAGTACTTC	CASSFGFGGYEQYF
TRBJ2-3	TRBV7-2	many	NA	TGTGCCAGCAGCCGGGTGTACACAGATACGCAGTATTTT	CASSRVYTDTQYF
TRBJ1-1	TRBV7-2	many	NA	TGTGCCAGCAGGGCTCAGATGAACACTGAAGCTTTCTTT	CASRAQMNTEAFF
TRBJ2-7	TRBV28	many	NA	TGTGCCAGCACAACCCCGCGCGGGGACCCTTACGAGCAGTACTTC	CASTTPRGDPYEQYF
TRBJ1-1	TRBV5-1	many	TRBD1	TGCGCCAGCAGCTCGATGACAGGGCGGAACACTGAAGCTTTCTTT	CASSSMTGRNTEAFF
TRBJ1-2	TRBV7-6	NA	NA	TGTGCCAGCAGCTTAGCGCAGATTTATGGCTACACCTTC	CASSLAQIYGYTF
TRBJ2-7	TRBV27	many	TRBD1	TGTGCCAGCAGTACCCGTCCGGGACAGGGGGCGAACGAGCAGTACTTC	CASSTRPGQGANEQYF